This TCR beta chain comes out of a study of blood T cell repertoires in COVID-19. Looking at the study overall: Spain, Italy and the United States supplied samples that represented acute and convalescent COVID-19. T cells, B-cell-depleted T cells, or PBMCs supplied cDNA or gDNA.

Trimming removed 5 bases from V and 4 bases from J; junction bases left unmatched: 3. Germline CDR1 is LGHDT and CDR2 is YNNKEL (reference sequence). The CDR3 contains 13 residues. Authors' data handling: Nucleated cell counts were estimated from reference gene primer amplification. Profiled with immunoSEQ multiplex PCR; TCRdb holds only in-frame clones, not every one. V and J calls and clone size are as listed in that table; D and trimming were resolved from the DNA. The data contain approximately 150,000 clones, approximately 84% of them singletons. The sample consisted of peripheral blood. The receptor's source is a woman in her fifties or sixties with acute or convalescent COVID-19. This chain uses TRBV3-1 (or the pseudogene TRBV3-2) with TRBJ1-2; TRBD1 matches 8 bases. Here the CDR3 DNA reads TGTGCCAGCAGCTTGGGACAGGTCTATGGCTACACCTTC. Translation: CASSLGQVYGYTF.